One sample yielded the 19 T cell receptor beta chains listed below, sequenced in a study of CD8+ T cells in alopecia areata. Treatment denoted: oral pan-JAK inhibitor, 5-10 mg twice daily. cDNA prepared by RNA extraction and subsequent reverse transcription served as the template for sequencing. Repertoires were generated with immunoSEQ multiplex PCR, while TCRdb's copy carries only in-frame clones and drops some. The repertoire holds roughly 180,000 clones, with around 49% as singletons. The specimen was CD8+ T cells sorted from blood, collected around week 54, from a patient treated with tofacitinib. All receptors derive from a human donor with alopecia areata.

This chain links TRBV4-3 with TRBJ1-1; no clear D gene. The CDR3 extends over 16 amino acids. V gave up 4 bases and J gave up 0 bases, with 15 bases separating them. Germline values: CDR1 LGHNA, CDR2 YSLEER. CDR3: CASSRSRSVMNTEAFF. In DNA, the CDR3 is TGCGCCAGCAGCCGCTCGAGGTCGGTTATGAACACTGAAGCTTTCTTT.

In nucleotides, the CDR3 is TGTGCCAGCAGCCCGTCGGGGTCCAGAGAAGCTTTCTTT. Translation gives CASSPSGSREAFF. The chain uses TRBV7-9 and TRBJ1-1; D is undetermined. V was cut by 5 bases and J by 8 bases, with 15 bases left in between. Germline V gives CDR1 SEHNR, CDR2 FQNEAQ (reference sequence). The CDR3 runs to 13 residues.

This clone was observed a few times. The chain is built from TRBV19 and TRBJ1-1, with D possibly TRBD1 on 5 matching bases. The germline V gene has CDR1 LNHDA and CDR2 SQIVND (reference sequence). The CDR3 is made up of 15 amino acids. Trimming took 4 bases from V and 1 from J, leaving 13 bases between them. The chain's CDR3 is CASSTSDSANTEAFF. CDR3 bases: TGTGCCAGTAGTACCTCCGACAGCGCGAACACTGAAGCTTTCTTT.

The V call is TRBV5-4, the J call TRBJ2-3, with TRBD1 matching 9 bases. CDR1 is SGHNT and CDR2 is YYREEE in the germline V gene (reference sequence). The length of the CDR3 is 16 residues. V shed 4 bases, J shed 4 bases, and the junction held 10 bases outside the gene matches. CDR3 DNA: TGTGCCAGCAGCCAAGATGAGGGACAGGGCGCAGATACGCAGTATTTT. Protein: CASSQDEGQGADTQYF.

This clone was counted a single time. Additional DNA sequences in this sample encode the identical CDR3. The CDR3 here is CASSPQGPYEQYF. The CDR3 DNA reads TGTGCCAGCAGTCCCCAAGGACCCTACGAGCAGTACTTC. The J gene is TRBJ2-7, the V gene TRBV27; the D is unclear. Germline loops: CDR1 MNHEY, CDR2 SMNVEV (reference sequence). The CDR3 has 13 residues. The ends were cut back, 5 bases at V and 2 bases at J, with 10 bases in the middle.

The CDR3 DNA reads as TGCAGCGTTGAAGATCCGGTCGCCTACAATGAGCAGTTCTTC. As protein: CSVEDPVAYNEQFF. The chain joins TRBV29-1 to TRBJ2-1; no clear D gene. Germline CDR1 is SQVTM and CDR2 is ANQGSEA. V dropped 0 bases and J dropped 2 bases, with 8 bases sitting between them. This CDR3 region has 14 residues.

The chain uses TRBV30 and TRBJ2-1; 14 bases are shared with TRBD2. There are 14 residues in the CDR3. V lost 2 bases, J lost 7 bases, and 1 base stayed unmatched. CDR1 GTSNPN and CDR2 SVGIG come from the germline V gene (reference sequence). CDR3 protein: CAWSRLAGGNEQFF. Here the CDR3 DNA reads TGTGCCTGGAGTCGACTAGCGGGGGGGAATGAGCAGTTCTTC.

This rearrangement joins TRBV18 to TRBJ2-7; the match to TRBD2 covers 9 bases. The CDR3 is made up of 15 amino acids. V lost 3 bases and J lost 2; bases outside the gene matches: 5. Germline assignment: CDR1 KGHSH and CDR2 LQKENI. CDR3 residues: CASSPERGATYEQYF. The CDR3 DNA reads TGTGCCAGCTCACCGGAGCGGGGGGCCACCTACGAGCAGTACTTC.

This clone is a singleton in its sample. The chain combines TRBV5-1 with TRBJ2-5; the D gene is possibly TRBD2 (5 bases). The CDR3 length is 15 residues. V was shortened by 0 bases and J by 2 bases, with 11 bases between the two germline ends. Germline V lookup: CDR1 SGHRS, CDR2 YFSETQ. CDR3 loop: CASSLGLGEQETQYF. CDR3 in DNA: TGCGCCAGCAGCTTGGGGTTGGGAGAACAAGAGACCCAGTACTTC.

The chain recombines TRBV7-2 with TRBJ2-7, with a possible D match to TRBD1 (6 bases). V was cut by 4 bases and J by 4 bases, with 11 bases left in between. The CDR3 is 13 residues long. Germline loops: CDR1 SGHTA, CDR2 FQGNSA. The CDR3 is CASSWTETYEQYF. CDR3 nucleotides: TGTGCCAGCAGCTGGACAGAGACTTACGAGCAGTACTTC.

The V gene is TRBV27, the J gene TRBJ1-2; D is perhaps TRBD1 (5 bases). Germline V lookup: CDR1 MNHEY, CDR2 SMNVEV (reference sequence). The CDR3 is 15 amino acids. Trimming pared 0 bases from V and 2 bases from J, leaving 10 bases between. The DNA for the CDR3 is TGTGCCAGCAGTTTATCGGGGGAATTAAACTATGGCTACACCTTC. Translation: CASSLSGELNYGYTF.

The chain combines TRBV28 with TRBJ2-7; D gene ambiguous. Germline lookup yields CDR1 MDHEN and CDR2 SYDVKM. The length of the CDR3 is 16 residues. V lost 3 bases to trimming and J lost 3 bases, with 18 bases between them. CDR3 amino acids: CASSFSMARLHYEQYF. DNA for the CDR3: TGTGCCAGCAGTTTTTCTATGGCCCGGCTACACTACGAGCAGTACTTC. Based on the CDR3 plus reference TRBV28 and TRBJ2-7, the full variable domain is DVKVTQSSRYLVKRTGEKVFLECVQDMDHENMFWYRQDPGLGLRLIYFSYDVKMKEKGDIPEGYSVSREKKERFSLILESASTNQTSMYLCASSFSMARLHYEQYFGPGTRLTVT.

The V and J genes are TRBV6-5 and TRBJ2-2; D ambiguous. Germline assignment: CDR1 MNHEY and CDR2 SVGAGI. Trimming removed 4 bases from V and 2 bases from J, with 5 bases in between. The CDR3 extends over 13 amino acids. DNA for the CDR3: TGTGCCAGCAGTTTTAGCAACACCGGGGAGCTGTTTTTT. Translating gives CASSFSNTGELFF.

This clone was detected only a few times. The V and J genes are TRBV7-9 and TRBJ1-4, with D possibly matching TRBD1 (6 bases). This CDR3 comprises 15 residues. Germline CDR1 SEHNR, CDR2 FQNEAQ (reference sequence). Between the trimmed V and J ends, which lost 7 bases and 6 bases, there was a span of 18 bases. CDR3 nucleotide sequence: TGTGCCAGCATGGGGGCGAGGGGACTCGATGAAAAACTGTTTTTT. This gives the protein CASMGARGLDEKLFF.

This clone was observed a few times. The chain recombines TRBV23-1 with TRBJ2-7; tentative D call: TRBD1 (5 bases). TRBV23-1 counts as an open reading frame of uncertain function. There are 14 residues in the CDR3. V dropped 7 bases and J dropped 3 bases, with 16 bases sitting between them. DNA of the CDR3: TGCGCCAGCACGTTCTTGGGCAGGGTCTACGAGCAGTACTTC. As protein: CASTFLGRVYEQYF.

The J gene is TRBJ2-6, the V gene TRBV5-5, with D possibly matching TRBD1 (5 bases). The ends were cut back, 3 bases at V and 0 bases at J, with 13 bases in the middle. The CDR3 consists of 17 residues. The germline CDR1 and CDR2 sequences are SGHKS and YYEKEE (reference sequence). Here the CDR3 reads CASSSSTVVSGANVLTF. The DNA for the CDR3 is TGTGCCAGCAGCTCTTCGACAGTAGTCTCTGGGGCCAACGTCCTGACTTTC.

On this clone itself: Within the sample, other DNA sequences also encode this same CDR3. This chain joins TRBV27 and TRBJ1-2, with D perhaps matching TRBD1 (5 bases). There are 15 residues in the CDR3. CDR1 and CDR2 (germline): MNHEY, SMNVEV (reference sequence). V dropped 1 base and J dropped 2 bases, with 11 bases sitting between them. As DNA, the CDR3 is TGTGCCAGCAGTTTATTCGGGGCGGGGAACTATGGCTACACCTTC. Translation gives CASSLFGAGNYGYTF.

The rearrangement links TRBV13 to TRBJ2-3, with TRBD2 matching 8 bases. The CDR3 runs to 16 residues. The V gene end was trimmed by 5 bases and the J gene end by 3 bases; junction bases not matched to a gene: 10. CDR1 is PRHDT and CDR2 is FYEKMQ in the germline V gene (reference sequence). The CDR3 protein is CASSPWIAGSTDTQYF. The CDR3, as DNA: TGTGCCAGCAGCCCTTGGATAGCGGGGTCGACAGATACGCAGTATTTT.

The chain employs TRBV25-1 and TRBJ2-7; D is ambiguous. V lost 9 bases and J 0 bases, leaving 9 bases between the germline ends. In germline, CDR1 is MGHDK, CDR2 SYGVNS. The CDR3 sequence is 12 residues long. CDR3 nucleotides: TGTGCCAGTTCGTCGAGCTCCTACGAGCAGTACTTC. Translated: CASSSSSYEQYF.